Sequencing of this TCR beta chain was carried out in a study of tumor-infiltrating T cells and Merkel cell polyomavirus (dated by TCRdb to the late 2010s). In the study overall: In Merkel cell carcinoma patients, the study examined CD8+ T cells specific for the Merkel cell polyomavirus KLL epitope. Patients received varied, non-standardized therapies including chemotherapy, radiation and immunotherapies. Patients came in at different disease stages and had a median follow-up of approximately 2.9 years, ranging from roughly 1.1 to 6.0 years. Across the study, one tumor sample was obtained as a frozen nodal tumor digest and one as a flash-frozen core biopsy of a metastasis. TRB sequencing was performed on KLL-tetramer-sorted cells from blood or tumor-infiltrating lymphocytes in about 15 samples, as well as on around eleven matched whole-tumor samples. Most of the whole-tumor samples were 25-micron curls sectioned from formalin-fixed, paraffin-embedded tissue blocks. What the study reported, not specific to this receptor: KLL-specific TRB repertoires were found to be diverse and largely private, with only one public clonotype, shared by two patients, identified among around 400 unique sequences. A higher intratumoral fraction of KLL-specific T cells (roughly 1.8-18% versus about 0-0.14%) was associated with significantly improved MCC-specific survival. Only a single viral epitope was studied, so T cells against other Merkel cell polyomavirus epitopes were not captured. More unique KLL-specific clonotypes in tumors (5-108 vs 0-3) was associated with a significant MCC-specific survival advantage (P = 0.0051). One limitation of the study is the small sample size (n of about eleven patients).

The library was generated by the immunoSEQ multiplex PCR assay. Genomic DNA extraction, TRB sequencing and normalization were carried out by Adaptive Biotechnologies (Seattle, WA). The original pipeline was this. To compute clonality, the Shannon entropy of productive TRB sequences was normalized by log2 of unique productive sequences and then subtracted from one. To identify KLL-specific clonotypes in tumors, TCRbeta CDR3 amino acid sequences were matched against the sequences from the tetramer-sorted sample of each patient. TCRdb's version of the immuneACCESS table is confined to in-frame rearrangements and falls short of the full clone set. An unresolved V gene accounts for under half of the shortfall where checked; the remainder is of unknown origin. Clonal size and the V and J genes are those of that table, whereas D and trimming came from the DNA. The sample table contains more than 20,000 clones; only one count was recorded for roughly 87% of them. The ten most abundant clones make up roughly 2.6% of the sample.

On this clone: Its antigen is currently not known. One base away there is no much larger clone; base qualities are not given.

Robust positive staining for Merkel cell polyomavirus Large T antigen was observed by immunohistochemistry in the tumors of all patients. The study included around 13 Merkel cell carcinoma patients who had robust KLL-tetramer+ populations, above 0.04% of CD8+ T cells, in blood and/or cultured TIL. All patients were identified as Caucasian, and a median age of roughly 65 years (range about 45 to 85 years) was recorded. Lymph node tumors were analyzed for patients with unknown primaries presenting with nodal disease, or where primary tissue was insufficient. CDR1 and CDR2 (MDHEN, SYDVKM) derive from the germline V gene. The CDR3 measures 15 amino acids from cysteine to phenylalanine. Solely the CDR3 DNA is kept, with 45 bases framed from the first base. Germline trimming amounts to 2 bases on V and 5 bases on J, with 5 as the count of junction bases outside the gene matches.

The chain is encoded by TRBV28 joined to TRBJ2-5, with 10 junctional bases fitting TRBD2. Sequenced input: lymph node tissue. The sequence was obtained from a middle-aged man with Merkel cell carcinoma. The CDR3 sequence is CASSLPSGGGETQYF. The nucleotide sequence is TGTGCCAGCAGTTTACCTAGCGGGGGTGGGGAGACCCAGTACTTC.